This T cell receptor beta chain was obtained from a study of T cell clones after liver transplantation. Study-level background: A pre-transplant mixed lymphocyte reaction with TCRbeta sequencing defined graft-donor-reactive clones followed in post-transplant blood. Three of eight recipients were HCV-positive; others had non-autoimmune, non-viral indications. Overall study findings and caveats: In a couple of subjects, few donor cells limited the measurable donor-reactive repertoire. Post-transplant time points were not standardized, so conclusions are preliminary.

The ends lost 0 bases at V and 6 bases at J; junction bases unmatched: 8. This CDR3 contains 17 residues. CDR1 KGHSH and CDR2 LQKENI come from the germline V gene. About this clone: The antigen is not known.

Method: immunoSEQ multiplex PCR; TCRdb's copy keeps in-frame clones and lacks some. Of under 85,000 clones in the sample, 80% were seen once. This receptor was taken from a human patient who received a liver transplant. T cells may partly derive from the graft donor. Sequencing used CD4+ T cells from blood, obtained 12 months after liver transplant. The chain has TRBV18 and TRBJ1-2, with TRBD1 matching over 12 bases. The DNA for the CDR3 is TGTGCCAGCTCACCACCGGGACAGGGGGCCCACGGGAATGGCTACACCTTC. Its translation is CASSPPGQGAHGNGYTF.